A selection of T cell receptor beta chains follows, all from one sample in a study of blood T cell repertoires in COVID-19. Method: immunoSEQ multiplex PCR; TCRdb's copy keeps in-frame clones and lacks some. This table has approximately 200,000 clones, 85% to 90% appearing once. Sequenced material: PBMCs or T cells enriched from blood (not recorded which). The receptor set was obtained from a man aged 25-40 years who had recovered from COVID-19. The CDR3 runs from the conserved cysteine through the conserved F or W. Fields, in order: J gene, V gene, CDR3 protein.

>TRBJ2-5|TRBV9
CASSVGRQETQYF
>TRBJ1-2|TRBV12-3/TRBV12-4
CASSLGESYGYTF
>TRBJ1-2|TRBV19
CASSPTNPPNYGYTF
>TRBJ2-4|TRBV6-5
CASSYSQTGNSIQYF
>TRBJ2-1|TRBV4-3
CASSQGLASNEQFF
>TRBJ2-7|TRBV13
CASSETGEQYF
>TRBJ1-5|TRBV7-8
CASSLALDSNQPQHF
>TRBJ1-2|TRBV6-5
CASSRGGLYSANF
>TRBJ2-3|TRBV7-6
CASSPSGGRTDTQYF
>TRBJ2-2|TRBV18
CASSLTGKWTGELFF
>TRBJ2-5|TRBV15
CATSKRETQYF
>TRBJ2-1|TRBV7-2
CASSQRGSSSYNEQFF
>TRBJ2-7|TRBV9
CASSVAQGVIDEQYF
>TRBJ1-3|TRBV30
CAWRDRGPKADGNTIYF
>TRBJ1-4|TRBV9
CASSPRGAGDEKLFF
>TRBJ1-2|TRBV19
CASSLKIRGFSYGYTF
>TRBJ2-1|TRBV12-5
CASGLSRGQGFNEQFF
>TRBJ1-3|TRBV4-3
CASSQDFEAVGNTIYF
>TRBJ2-5|TRBV7-2
CASSLGADSHETQYF
>TRBJ1-5|TRBV19
CASSTWTGVGNQPQHF
>TRBJ1-5|TRBV6-1
CASSEAARGTYSNQPQHF
>TRBJ2-7|TRBV2
CASSESAGGYEQYF
>TRBJ2-7|TRBV28
CASREAGYEQYF
>TRBJ2-7|TRBV6-2/TRBV6-3
CASSSSWTNEQYF
>TRBJ1-6|TRBV25-1
CASSLTGGDSPLHF
>TRBJ2-7|TRBV21-1
CASSDMGYTYEQYF
>TRBJ1-1|TRBV27
CASSLSQVGTEAFF
>TRBJ1-3|TRBV7-9
CASSLDSPGNTIYF
>TRBJ1-1|TRBV6-5
CASSYGQGYTEAFF
>TRBJ1-1|TRBV2
CASSTTGLGTEAFF
>TRBJ2-7|TRBV11-2
CASSPNRVRVEQYF
>TRBJ1-2|TRBV2
CASSSDRGLGGYTF
>TRBJ1-1|TRBV4-2
CASSLSSGANTEAFF
>TRBJ2-2|TRBV7-2
CASSLGGGRATGELFF
>TRBJ1-5|TRBV5-8
CASSSRGLGGGQPQHF
>TRBJ2-7|TRBV28
CASSGTIGTGGPYEQYF
>TRBJ2-1|TRBV11-2
CASSRDTGGGEQFF
>TRBJ2-2|TRBV24-1
CATRSGTVVSGELFF
>TRBJ2-7|TRBV28
CASSPPPDRGPNFSYEQYF
>TRBJ2-5|TRBV9
CASSEGLAGGLQETQYF
>TRBJ2-6|TRBV5-4
CASSLAGGSGANVLTF
>TRBJ2-1|TRBV19
CASSLTRLTRNHEQFF
>TRBJ2-5|TRBV30
CAWSGTATVQETQYF
>TRBJ2-4|TRBV11-2
CASSLLGTAEAKNIQYF
>TRBJ1-3|TRBV30
CAWSLSGNTIYF
>TRBJ1-6|TRBV18
CASSELGTGDSPLHF
>TRBJ1-6|TRBV5-1
CASRGEANNSPLHF
>TRBJ1-2|TRBV4-3
CASSPGQAYYGYTF
>TRBJ1-3|TRBV4-1
CASSQDGGGGNTIYF
>TRBJ2-1|TRBV5-4
CASSPQTSVSFNEQFF
>TRBJ1-1|TRBV27
CASSLTLSNTEAFF
>TRBJ1-1|TRBV25-1
CASRAGGITEAFF
>TRBJ2-1|TRBV11-2
CASSSGGGRAGHNEQFF
>TRBJ1-4|TRBV30
CAWSDRGNEKLFF
>TRBJ1-1|TRBV30
CAWSAPTGLNTEAFF
>TRBJ1-3|TRBV5-1
CASSLGSSGNTIYF
>TRBJ2-6|TRBV4-3
CASSQVFQGRSNVLTF
>TRBJ1-1|TRBV28
CASRSGGNTEAFF
>TRBJ1-6|TRBV9
CASSVGIVADYNSPLHF